Below, 12 T cell receptor beta chains from the same sample are listed, as sequenced in a study of T cell responses to AZD1222 COVID-19 vaccine (TCRdb year 2021). Read against the paper, the sample's time point label means: baseline before first vaccination. The sample's treatment or condition, from its label and the paper: meningococcal conjugate vaccine given as trial control. The library was prepared using the immunoSEQ multiplex PCR assay. TCRdb obtained this table from immuneACCESS and retained in-frame rearrangements with V and J assigned. These tables miss some clones; where compared with another copy, unresolved V genes account for less than half of the shortfall, and the remainder is unexplained. This sample lists about 88,000 clones; 90% to 95% were detected once. Of the sample, 4% to 6% is held by the ten largest clones. Specimen: peripheral blood, collected on day 0 of MenACWY control vaccination. The receptors come from an adult in good health.

This chain uses TRBV6-1 with TRBJ1-5; 7 bases align to TRBD1. The CDR3 contains 16 residues. Germline loops: CDR1 MNHNS, CDR2 SASEGT. V shed 4 bases, J shed 1 base, and the junction held 7 bases outside the gene matches. The CDR3 coding sequence is TGTGCCAGCAGTGCGGGGACAGTGGCGAGCAATCAGCCCCAGCATTTT. This codes for CASSAGTVASNQPQHF.

This clone was found once. This chain links TRBV5-1 with TRBJ2-5, with 9 nucleotides matching TRBD2. Trimming removed 0 bases from V and 3 bases from J; junction bases left unmatched: 9. CDR3 length: 17 residues. The germline V gene encodes CDR1 SGHRS and CDR2 YFSETQ. CDR3 loop: CASSLGALAGRKETQYF. Written as DNA, the CDR3 is TGCGCCAGCAGCTTGGGGGCCCTAGCGGGGAGAAAAGAGACCCAGTACTTC.

The chain joins TRBV20-1 to TRBJ2-2; maybe TRBD2 (6 bases). The CDR3 runs 16 residues. Germline assignment: CDR1 DFQATT and CDR2 SNEGSKA (reference sequence). The ends were cut back, 3 bases at V and 5 bases at J, with 19 bases in the middle. CDR3 region: CSASGLANAGTGELFF. The CDR3 coding sequence is TGCAGTGCTAGTGGGCTAGCCAACGCGGGGACCGGGGAGCTGTTTTTT.

The chain uses TRBV5-3 and TRBJ2-5, with D tentatively TRBD2 (5 bases). TRBV5-3 is recorded as an ORF, its role being uncertain. This CDR3 spans 15 amino acids. V lost 2 bases and J 4 bases, leaving 15 bases between the germline ends. CDR3 amino acids: CARSFWEISGETQYF. CDR3 in DNA: TGTGCCAGAAGCTTTTGGGAGATTTCAGGAGAGACCCAGTACTTC.

The rearrangement links TRBV12-3 or TRBV12-4 to TRBJ2-2; no clear D. Trimming removed 3 bases from V and 1 base from J, with 0 bases in between. The CDR3 loop spans 12 amino acids. The DNA of the CDR3 is TGTGCCAGCAGTTTGAACACCGGGGAGCTGTTTTTT. Its protein is CASSLNTGELFF.

This chain links TRBV12-3 or TRBV12-4 with TRBJ2-5; TRBD2 agrees at 7 bases. V trimming: 3 bases; J trimming: 5 bases; junction bases outside the gene matches: 3. This CDR3 region has 13 residues. The CDR3 DNA follows: TGTGCCAGCAGTTTCGGGGGGTGGGAGACCCAGTACTTC. As protein: CASSFGGWETQYF.

This chain joins TRBV29-1 and TRBJ2-1; D is unresolved. Trimming took 0 bases from V and 8 from J, leaving 5 bases between them. CDR3 length: 11 residues. Germline loops: CDR1 SQVTM, CDR2 ANQGSEA. Here the CDR3 reads CSVEDLDEQFF. The CDR3 coding sequence is TGCAGCGTTGAAGATCTGGATGAGCAGTTCTTC.

The V call is TRBV9, the J call TRBJ2-3; D is perhaps TRBD1 (5 bases). The V gene lost 0 bases and the J gene lost 2 bases, with 13 bases spanning the gap. The CDR3 is 16 amino acids. Germline V gene lookup returns CDR1 SGDLS and CDR2 YYNGEE. The CDR3 DNA reads as TGTGCCAGCAGCGTAGACGCAGGGAAGGTCACAGATACGCAGTATTTT. The encoded protein is CASSVDAGKVTDTQYF. Full variable domain (outside the CDR3, taken from reference TRBV9 and TRBJ2-3): DSGVTQTPKHLITATGQRVTLRCSPRSGDLSVYWYQQSLDQGLQFLIQYYNGEERAKGNILERFSAQQFPDLHSELNLSSLELGDSALYFCASSVDAGKVTDTQYFGPGTRLTVL.

The chain uses TRBV12-3 or TRBV12-4 and TRBJ1-3; D gene unclear. V dropped 2 bases and J dropped 1 base, with 3 bases sitting between them. The CDR3 sequence is 13 residues long. The CDR3 DNA reads TGTGCCAGCAGTTTAAATTCTGGAAACACCATATATTTT. Its protein product is CASSLNSGNTIYF.

V is TRBV3-1 (or the pseudogene TRBV3-2) and J is TRBJ1-4; TRBD1 agrees at 8 bases. The junction had 2 bases not matched to a gene; V was cut back by 0 bases and J by 8 bases. CDR1 and CDR2 (germline): LGHDT, YNNKEL (reference sequence). The CDR3 runs 14 residues. DNA for the CDR3: TGTGCCAGCAGCCAAGACACAGGGGGGGAAAAACTGTTTTTT. Its protein product is CASSQDTGGEKLFF.

The chain is built from TRBV5-1 and TRBJ2-3, with D unresolved. Germline V lookup: CDR1 SGHRS, CDR2 YFSETQ. Trimming pared 3 bases from V and 2 bases from J, leaving 13 bases between. The CDR3 sequence is 15 residues long. Here the CDR3 DNA reads TGCGCCAGCAGCTCGTCGGGTCAGCCCACAGATACGCAGTATTTT. It is translated as CASSSSGQPTDTQYF.

This clone has only one observation. This chain connects TRBV24-1 to TRBJ2-1; D call uncertain. CDR3 length equals 15 residues. Between the trimmed V and J ends, which lost 2 bases and 6 bases, there was a span of 13 bases. Germline lookup yields CDR1 KGHDR and CDR2 SFDVKD. CDR3 sequence: CATSDYFAYINEQFF. The CDR3, as DNA: TGTGCCACCAGTGATTATTTTGCCTACATCAATGAGCAGTTCTTC.